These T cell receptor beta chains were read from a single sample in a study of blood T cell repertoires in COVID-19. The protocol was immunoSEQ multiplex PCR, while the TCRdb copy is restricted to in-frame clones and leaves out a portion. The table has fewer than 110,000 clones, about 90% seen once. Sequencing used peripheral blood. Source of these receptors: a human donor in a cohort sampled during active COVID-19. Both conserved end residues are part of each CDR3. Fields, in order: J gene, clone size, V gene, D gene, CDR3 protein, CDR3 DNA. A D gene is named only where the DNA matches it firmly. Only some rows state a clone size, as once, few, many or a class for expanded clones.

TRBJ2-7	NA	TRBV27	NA	CASSFSVGEASSYEQYF	TGTGCCAGCAGTTTTAGTGTAGGGGAGGCTTCCTCCTACGAGCAGTACTTC
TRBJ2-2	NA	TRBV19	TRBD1	CASRQSSRGPDTGELFF	TGTGCCAGTAGACAGAGTAGTAGGGGGCCGGACACCGGGGAGCTGTTTTTT
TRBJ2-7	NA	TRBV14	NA	CASSQDWGRVNEQYF	TGTGCCAGCAGCCAAGATTGGGGCAGGGTCAACGAGCAGTACTTC
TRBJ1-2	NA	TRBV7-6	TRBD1	CASSPGTGGVNGYTF	TGTGCCAGCAGCCCAGGGACAGGGGGCGTGAATGGCTACACCTTC
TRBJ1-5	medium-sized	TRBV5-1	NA	CASIGGGNQPQHF	TGCGCCAGCATCGGGGGGGGCAATCAGCCCCAGCATTTT
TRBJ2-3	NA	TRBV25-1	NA	CASSERSDTQYF	TGTGCCAGCAGTGAACGGTCGGATACGCAGTATTTT
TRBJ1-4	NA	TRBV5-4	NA	CASSLLGVGEKLFF	TGTGCCAGCAGCTTGTTAGGGGTCGGTGAAAAACTGTTTTTT
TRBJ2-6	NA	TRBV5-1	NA	CASTYWGVPPLSGANVLTF	TGCGCCAGCACCTATTGGGGGGTCCCCCCCCTCTCTGGGGCCAACGTCCTGACTTTC
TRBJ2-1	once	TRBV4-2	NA	CASSQARPNNEQFF	TGTGCCAGCAGCCAAGCTAGACCTAACAATGAGCAGTTCTTC
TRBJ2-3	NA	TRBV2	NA	CAGDGLPTDTQYF	TGTGCCGGGGATGGACTACCCACAGATACGCAGTATTTT
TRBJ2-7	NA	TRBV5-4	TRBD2	CASSFGLAGEYEQYF	TGTGCCAGCAGCTTCGGTCTAGCGGGCGAGTACGAGCAGTACTTC
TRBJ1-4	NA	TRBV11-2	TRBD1	CASRGGTGSYEKLFF	TGTGCCAGCAGAGGTGGGACAGGGAGTTATGAAAAACTGTTTTTT
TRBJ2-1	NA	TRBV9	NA	CASSATQGLDEQFF	TGTGCCAGCAGCGCCACACAGGGTTTAGATGAGCAGTTCTTC
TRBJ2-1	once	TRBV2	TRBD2	CASSERLSGRAYNEQFF	TGTGCCAGCAGTGAGAGACTAAGCGGGAGGGCCTACAATGAGCAGTTCTTC
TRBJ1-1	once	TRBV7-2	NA	CASSLGLTGGGAMNTEAFF	TGTGCCAGCAGCTTAGGTCTTACGGGCGGAGGGGCTATGAACACTGAAGCTTTCTTT
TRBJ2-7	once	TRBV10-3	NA	CAISVKEGSSYEQYF	TGTGCCATCAGTGTCAAGGAGGGTAGCTCCTACGAGCAGTACTTC
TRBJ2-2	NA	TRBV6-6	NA	CASSYSQGTNTGELFF	TGTGCCAGCAGTTACTCGCAGGGAACGAACACCGGGGAGCTGTTTTTT
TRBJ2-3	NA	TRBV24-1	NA	CATSVPSGTPKQDTQYF	TGTGCCACCAGTGTCCCTTCGGGGACACCAAAGCAGGATACGCAGTATTTT
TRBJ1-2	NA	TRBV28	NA	CASSLQVVGGSDGYTF	TGTGCCAGCAGTTTACAGGTGGTTGGAGGGTCGGATGGCTACACCTTC
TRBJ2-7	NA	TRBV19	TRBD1	CASRSDWTGGGEQYF	TGTGCCAGTAGGAGCGACTGGACAGGGGGCGGCGAGCAGTACTTC
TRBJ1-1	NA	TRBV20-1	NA	CNCLSTEAFF	TGCAACTGCTTGAGCACTGAAGCTTTCTTT
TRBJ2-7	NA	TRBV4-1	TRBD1	CASSQGQGDPYEQYF	TGCGCCAGCAGCCAAGGACAGGGGGATCCCTACGAGCAGTACTTC
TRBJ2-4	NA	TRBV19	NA	CASKRGAQGNIQYF	TGTGCCAGTAAACGAGGAGCCCAGGGAAACATTCAGTACTTC
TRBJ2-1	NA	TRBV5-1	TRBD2	CASSLDLGGRVHNEQFF	TGCGCCAGCAGCTTGGATTTGGGCGGGAGGGTCCACAATGAGCAGTTCTTC
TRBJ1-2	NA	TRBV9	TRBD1	CASSGQGKANYGYTF	TGTGCCAGCAGCGGACAGGGGAAGGCTAACTATGGCTACACCTTC
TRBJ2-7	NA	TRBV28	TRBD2	CASSLRGRVYEQYF	TGTGCCAGCAGTTTACGGGGGAGGGTCTACGAGCAGTACTTC
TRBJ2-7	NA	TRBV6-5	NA	CASGSAQRPKSEQYF	TGTGCCAGCGGATCCGCCCAGCGGCCGAAAAGCGAGCAGTACTTC
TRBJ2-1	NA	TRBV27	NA	CASSLFQGFTGYNEQFF	TGTGCCAGCAGTTTATTCCAGGGTTTTACTGGCTACAATGAGCAGTTCTTC
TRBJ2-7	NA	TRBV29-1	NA	CSGTQGHEQYF	TGCAGCGGAACACAGGGACACGAGCAGTACTTC
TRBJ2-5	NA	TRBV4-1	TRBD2	CARLLSSVLAGVREEETQYF	TGCGCCCGCTTACTTAGTTCGGTACTAGCGGGAGTTAGAGAAGAAGAGACCCAGTACTTC
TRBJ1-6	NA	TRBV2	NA	CASSDSGLNSPLHF	TGTGCCAGCAGTGACTCAGGACTTAATTCACCCCTCCACTTT
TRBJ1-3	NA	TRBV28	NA	CASSPGDSGNTIYF	TGTGCCTCGTCTCCGGGAGACTCTGGAAACACCATATATTTT
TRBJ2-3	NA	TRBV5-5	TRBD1	CASSPRPQDRGGTDTQYF	TGTGCCAGCAGCCCTAGACCACAGGACAGGGGGGGGACAGATACGCAGTATTTT
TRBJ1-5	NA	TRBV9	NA	CASSVQDNQPQHF	TGTGCCAGCAGCGTACAGGACAATCAGCCCCAGCATTTT
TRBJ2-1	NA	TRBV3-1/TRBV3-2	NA	CASSLRASPYNEQFF	TGTGCCAGCAGTCTACGAGCTAGCCCCTACAATGAGCAGTTCTTC
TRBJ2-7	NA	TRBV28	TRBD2	CASGRLAGAYEQYF	TGTGCCAGCGGTAGGCTAGCGGGGGCCTACGAGCAGTACTTC
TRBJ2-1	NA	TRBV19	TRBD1	CASSIFKGQHYNEQFF	TGTGCCAGTAGTATTTTTAAGGGACAGCACTACAATGAGCAGTTCTTC
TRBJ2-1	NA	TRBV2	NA	CASSDPQGYPHEQFF	TGTGCCAGCAGTGACCCGCAGGGATACCCACACGAGCAGTTCTTC
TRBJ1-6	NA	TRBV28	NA	CASSLTYNSPLHF	TGTGCCAGCAGCCTAACCTATAATTCACCCCTCCACTTT
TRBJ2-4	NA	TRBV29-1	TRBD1	CSVQDRARNIQYF	TGCAGCGTTCAAGACAGGGCGAGAAACATTCAGTACTTC
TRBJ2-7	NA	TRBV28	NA	CASSLGRSDEQYF	TGTGCCAGCAGTTTAGGCAGGTCTGACGAGCAGTACTTC
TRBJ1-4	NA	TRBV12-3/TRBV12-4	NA	CASRLGAGEKLFF	TGTGCCAGCAGGTTAGGGGCGGGGGAAAAACTGTTTTTT
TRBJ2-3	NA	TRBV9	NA	CASSAAQGIDLTDTQYF	TGTGCCAGCAGCGCGGCTCAGGGTATCGATTTAACAGATACGCAGTATTTT
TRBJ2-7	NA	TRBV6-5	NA	CASLRQPYEQYF	TGTGCCAGCCTTAGACAGCCCTACGAGCAGTACTTC
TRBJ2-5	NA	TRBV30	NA	CAWSVQGKRQETQYF	TGTGCCTGGAGTGTGCAGGGAAAGCGCCAAGAGACCCAGTACTTC
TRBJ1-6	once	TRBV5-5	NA	CASSSGQLRTYNSPLHF	TGTGCCAGCAGCTCCGGACAGCTTAGAACCTATAATTCACCCCTCCACTTT
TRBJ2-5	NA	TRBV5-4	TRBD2	CASSLAGGAETQYF	TGTGCCAGCAGCTTGGCGGGAGGTGCAGAGACCCAGTACTTC
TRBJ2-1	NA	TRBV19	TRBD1	CASSTRTGGVRYNEQFF	TGTGCCAGTAGTACCAGGACAGGGGGCGTACGCTACAATGAGCAGTTCTTC
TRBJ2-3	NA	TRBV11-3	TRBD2	CASSKAGGGDTQYF	TGTGCCAGCAGCAAGGCGGGGGGTGGAGATACGCAGTATTTT
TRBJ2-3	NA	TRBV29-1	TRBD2	CSVEGRLADSGDTQYF	TGCAGCGTTGAGGGTCGGCTAGCGGATTCGGGGGATACGCAGTATTTT
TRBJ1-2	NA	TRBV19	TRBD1	CASSVHGTGSGYTF	TGTGCCAGTAGTGTGCATGGGACAGGGAGCGGCTACACCTTC
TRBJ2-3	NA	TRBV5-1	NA	CASSLEYTDTQYF	TGCGCCAGCAGCTTGGAATACACAGATACGCAGTATTTT
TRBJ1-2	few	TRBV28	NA	CASRTRDGSPSYGYTF	TGTGCCAGCAGGACTAGGGACGGATCACCCAGCTATGGCTACACCTTC
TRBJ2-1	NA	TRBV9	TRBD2	CASSKSPGTSGGNNEQFF	TGTGCCAGCAGCAAGAGTCCCGGGACTAGCGGGGGGAACAATGAGCAGTTCTTC